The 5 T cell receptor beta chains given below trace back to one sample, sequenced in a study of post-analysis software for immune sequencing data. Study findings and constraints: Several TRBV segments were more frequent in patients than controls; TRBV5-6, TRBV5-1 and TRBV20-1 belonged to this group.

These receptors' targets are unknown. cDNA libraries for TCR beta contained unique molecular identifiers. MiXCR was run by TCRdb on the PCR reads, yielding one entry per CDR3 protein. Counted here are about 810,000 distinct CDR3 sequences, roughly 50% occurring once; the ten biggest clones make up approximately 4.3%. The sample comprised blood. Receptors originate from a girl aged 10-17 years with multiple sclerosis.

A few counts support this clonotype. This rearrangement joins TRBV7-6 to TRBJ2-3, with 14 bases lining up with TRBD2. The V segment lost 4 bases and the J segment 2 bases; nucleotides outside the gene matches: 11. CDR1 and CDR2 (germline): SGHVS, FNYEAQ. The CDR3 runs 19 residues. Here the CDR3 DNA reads TGTGCCAGCAGCTCTCATAGGACTAGCGGGAGGTCGTTCACAGATACGCAGTATTTT. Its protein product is CASSSHRTSGRSFTDTQYF.

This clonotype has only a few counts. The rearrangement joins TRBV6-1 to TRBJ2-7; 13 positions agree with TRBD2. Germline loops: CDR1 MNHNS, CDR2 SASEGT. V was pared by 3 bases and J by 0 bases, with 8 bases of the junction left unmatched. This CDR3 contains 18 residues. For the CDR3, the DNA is TGTGCCAGCAGTGACACGGGGACTAGCGGGGCCCTCTCCTACGAGCAGTACTTC. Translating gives CASSDTGTSGALSYEQYF.

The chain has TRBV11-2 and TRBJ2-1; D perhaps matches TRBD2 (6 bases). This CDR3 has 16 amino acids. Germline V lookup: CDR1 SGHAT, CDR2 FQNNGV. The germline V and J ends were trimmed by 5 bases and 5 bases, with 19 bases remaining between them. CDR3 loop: CASSPEVFGEDNEQFF. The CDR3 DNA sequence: TGTGCCAGCAGCCCAGAGGTCTTTGGGGAGGACAATGAGCAGTTCTTC.

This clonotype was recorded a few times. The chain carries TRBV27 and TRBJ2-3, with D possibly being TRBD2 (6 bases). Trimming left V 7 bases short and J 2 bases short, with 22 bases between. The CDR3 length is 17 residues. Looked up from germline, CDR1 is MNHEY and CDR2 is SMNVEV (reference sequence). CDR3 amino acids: CASKHQNRGLSTDTQYF. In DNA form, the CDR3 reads TGTGCCAGCAAGCATCAAAACCGGGGACTCTCCACAGATACGCAGTATTTT.

The CDR3 spells CASSRPLAGGGNEQFF. CDR3 DNA: TGCGCCAGCAGCCGGCCCCTAGCGGGAGGTGGGAATGAGCAGTTCTTC. This chain links TRBV5-1 with TRBJ2-1, with 11 nucleotides matching TRBD2. The germline CDR1 and CDR2 sequences are SGHRS and YFSETQ. V gave up 4 bases and J gave up 7 bases; unmatched junction bases: 10. The CDR3 totals 16 residues.